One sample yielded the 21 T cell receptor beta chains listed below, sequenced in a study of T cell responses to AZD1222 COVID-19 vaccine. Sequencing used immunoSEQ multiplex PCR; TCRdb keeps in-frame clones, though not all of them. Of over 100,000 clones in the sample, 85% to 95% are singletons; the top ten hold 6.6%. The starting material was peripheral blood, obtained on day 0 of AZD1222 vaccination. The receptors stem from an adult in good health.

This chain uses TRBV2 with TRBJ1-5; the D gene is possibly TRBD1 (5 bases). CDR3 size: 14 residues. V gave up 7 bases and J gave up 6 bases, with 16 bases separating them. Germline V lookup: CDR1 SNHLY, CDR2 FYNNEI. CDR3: CASMKGGATQPQHF. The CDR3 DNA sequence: TGTGCCAGCATGAAGGGAGGGGCTACTCAGCCCCAGCATTTT.

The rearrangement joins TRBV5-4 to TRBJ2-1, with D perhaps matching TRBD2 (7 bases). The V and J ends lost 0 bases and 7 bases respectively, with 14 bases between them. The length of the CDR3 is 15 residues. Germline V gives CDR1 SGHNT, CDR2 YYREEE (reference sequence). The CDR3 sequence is CASSLAGGGNNEQFF. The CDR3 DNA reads TGTGCCAGCAGCTTGGCGGGGGGCGGAAATAATGAGCAGTTCTTC.

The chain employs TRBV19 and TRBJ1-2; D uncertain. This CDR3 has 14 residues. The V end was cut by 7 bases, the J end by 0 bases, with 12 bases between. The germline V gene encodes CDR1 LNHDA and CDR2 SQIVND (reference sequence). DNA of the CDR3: TGTGCCAGTAAATCGGACGGCTCTAACTATGGCTACACCTTC. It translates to CASKSDGSNYGYTF.

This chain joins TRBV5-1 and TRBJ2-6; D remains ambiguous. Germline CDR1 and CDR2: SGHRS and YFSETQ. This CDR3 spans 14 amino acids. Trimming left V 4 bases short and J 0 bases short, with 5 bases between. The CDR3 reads CASSQDSGANVLTF. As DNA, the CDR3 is TGCGCCAGCAGCCAAGACTCTGGGGCCAACGTCCTGACTTTC.

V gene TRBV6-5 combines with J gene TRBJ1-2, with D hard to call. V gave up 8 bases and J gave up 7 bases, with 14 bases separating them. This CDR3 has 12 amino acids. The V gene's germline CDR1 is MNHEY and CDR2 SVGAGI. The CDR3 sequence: CASFSQDRGYTF. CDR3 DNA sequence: TGTGCCAGCTTTTCCCAGGATCGTGGCTACACCTTC.

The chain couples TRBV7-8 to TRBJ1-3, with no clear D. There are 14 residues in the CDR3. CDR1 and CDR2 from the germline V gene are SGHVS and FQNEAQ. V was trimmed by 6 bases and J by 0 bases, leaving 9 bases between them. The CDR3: CASRIQSSGNTIYF. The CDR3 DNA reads TGTGCCAGCAGAATACAGAGCTCTGGAAACACCATATATTTT.

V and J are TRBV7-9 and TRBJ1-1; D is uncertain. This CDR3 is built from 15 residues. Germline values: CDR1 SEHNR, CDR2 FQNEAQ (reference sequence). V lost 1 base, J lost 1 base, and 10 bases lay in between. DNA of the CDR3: TGTGCCAGCAGCTTAGTGACTGCGGGGAACACTGAAGCTTTCTTT. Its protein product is CASSLVTAGNTEAFF. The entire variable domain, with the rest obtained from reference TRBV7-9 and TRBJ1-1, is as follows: DTGVSQNPRHKITKRGQNVTFRCDPISEHNRLYWYRQTLGQGPEFLTYFQNEAQLEKSRLLSDRFSAERPKGSFSTLEIQRTEQGDSAMYLCASSLVTAGNTEAFFGQGTRLTVV.

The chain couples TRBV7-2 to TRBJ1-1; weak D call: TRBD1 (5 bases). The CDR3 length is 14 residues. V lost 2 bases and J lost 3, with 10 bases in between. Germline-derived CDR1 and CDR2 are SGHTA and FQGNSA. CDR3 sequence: CASSLWGPDTEAFF. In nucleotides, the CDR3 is TGTGCCAGCAGCTTATGGGGACCGGACACTGAAGCTTTCTTT.

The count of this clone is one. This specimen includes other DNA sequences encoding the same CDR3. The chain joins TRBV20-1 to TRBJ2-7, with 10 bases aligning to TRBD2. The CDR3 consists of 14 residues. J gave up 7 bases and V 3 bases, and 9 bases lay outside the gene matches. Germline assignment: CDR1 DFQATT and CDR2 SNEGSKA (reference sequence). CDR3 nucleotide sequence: TGCAGTGCTAGTGGGTTAGCGGGAGGAAGTGAGCAGTACTTC. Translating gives CSASGLAGGSEQYF.

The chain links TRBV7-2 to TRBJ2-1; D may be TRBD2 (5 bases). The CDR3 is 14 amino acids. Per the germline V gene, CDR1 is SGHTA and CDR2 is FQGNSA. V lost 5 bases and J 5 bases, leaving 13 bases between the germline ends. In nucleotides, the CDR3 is TGTGCCAGCAGCACCCACCCGGGAAACAATGAGCAGTTCTTC. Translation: CASSTHPGNNEQFF.

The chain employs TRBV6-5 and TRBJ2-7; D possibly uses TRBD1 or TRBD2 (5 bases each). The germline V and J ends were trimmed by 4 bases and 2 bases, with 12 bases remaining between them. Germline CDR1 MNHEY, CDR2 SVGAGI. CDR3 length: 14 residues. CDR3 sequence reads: CASSFPGRPYEQYF. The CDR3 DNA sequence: TGTGCCAGCAGTTTCCCGGGGCGCCCCTACGAGCAGTACTTC.

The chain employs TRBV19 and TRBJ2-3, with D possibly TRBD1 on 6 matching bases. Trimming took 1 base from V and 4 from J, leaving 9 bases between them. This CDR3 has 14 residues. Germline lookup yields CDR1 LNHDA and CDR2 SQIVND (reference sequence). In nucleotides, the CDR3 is TGTGCCAGTAGTATAGCTCCAGGGGCAGATACGCAGTATTTT. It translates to CASSIAPGADTQYF.

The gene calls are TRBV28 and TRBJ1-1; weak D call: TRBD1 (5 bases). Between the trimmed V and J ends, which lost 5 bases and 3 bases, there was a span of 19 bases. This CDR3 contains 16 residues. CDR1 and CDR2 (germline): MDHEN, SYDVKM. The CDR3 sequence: CASSPSSAGVDTEAFF. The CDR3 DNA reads TGTGCCAGCAGTCCTTCTTCGGCGGGGGTGGACACTGAAGCTTTCTTT.

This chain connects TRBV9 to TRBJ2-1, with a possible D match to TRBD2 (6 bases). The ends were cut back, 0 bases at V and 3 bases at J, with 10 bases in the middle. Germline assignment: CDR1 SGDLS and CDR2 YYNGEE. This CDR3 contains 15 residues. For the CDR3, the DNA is TGTGCCAGCAGCGTAGAGGCGGGATTCTACAATGAGCAGTTCTTC. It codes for CASSVEAGFYNEQFF.

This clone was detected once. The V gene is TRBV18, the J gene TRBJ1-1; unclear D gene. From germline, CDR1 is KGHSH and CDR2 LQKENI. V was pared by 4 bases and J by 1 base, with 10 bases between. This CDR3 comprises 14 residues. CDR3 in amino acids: CASSLQGANTEAFF. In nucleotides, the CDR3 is TGTGCCAGCTCACTACAAGGAGCGAACACTGAAGCTTTCTTT.

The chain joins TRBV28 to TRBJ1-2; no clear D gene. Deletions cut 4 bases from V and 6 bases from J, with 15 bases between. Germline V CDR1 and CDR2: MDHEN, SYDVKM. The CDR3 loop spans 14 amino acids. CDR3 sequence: CASSSPPRAHGYTF. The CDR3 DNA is TGTGCCAGCAGTTCCCCCCCACGGGCTCATGGCTACACCTTC.

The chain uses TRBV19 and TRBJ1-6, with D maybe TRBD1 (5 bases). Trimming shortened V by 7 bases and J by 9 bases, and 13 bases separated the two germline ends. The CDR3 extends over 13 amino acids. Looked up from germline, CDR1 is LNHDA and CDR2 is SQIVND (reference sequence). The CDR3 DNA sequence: TGTGCCAGTAAGGAGACAGTGAGTTCACCCCTCCACTTT. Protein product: CASKETVSSPLHF.

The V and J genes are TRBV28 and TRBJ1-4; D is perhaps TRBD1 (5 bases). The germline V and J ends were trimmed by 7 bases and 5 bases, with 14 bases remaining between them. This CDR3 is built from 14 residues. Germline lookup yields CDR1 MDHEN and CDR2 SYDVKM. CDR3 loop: CASIRGTSNEKLFF. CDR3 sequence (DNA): TGTGCCAGCATCCGGGGGACGTCGAATGAAAAACTGTTTTTT.

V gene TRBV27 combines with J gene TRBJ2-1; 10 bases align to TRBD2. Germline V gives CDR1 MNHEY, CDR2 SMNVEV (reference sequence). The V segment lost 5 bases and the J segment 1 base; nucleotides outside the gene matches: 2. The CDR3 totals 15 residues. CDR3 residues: CASSLLAGSYNEQFF. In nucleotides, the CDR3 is TGTGCCAGCAGTCTACTAGCGGGATCCTACAATGAGCAGTTCTTC.

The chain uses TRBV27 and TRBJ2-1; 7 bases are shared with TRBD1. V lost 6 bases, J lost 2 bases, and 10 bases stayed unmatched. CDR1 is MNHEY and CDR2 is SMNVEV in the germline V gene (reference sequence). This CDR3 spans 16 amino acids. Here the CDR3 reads CASSLAGTAAYNEQFF. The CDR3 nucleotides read TGTGCCAGCAGCCTAGCCGGGACAGCGGCCTACAATGAGCAGTTCTTC.

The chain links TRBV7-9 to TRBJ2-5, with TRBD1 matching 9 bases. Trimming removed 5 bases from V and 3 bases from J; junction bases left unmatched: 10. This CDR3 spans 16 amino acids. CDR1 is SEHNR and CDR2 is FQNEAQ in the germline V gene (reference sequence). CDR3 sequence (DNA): TGTGCCAGCAGCCCCAGCAGGGGGACAGGGAAAGAGACCCAGTACTTC. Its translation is CASSPSRGTGKETQYF.